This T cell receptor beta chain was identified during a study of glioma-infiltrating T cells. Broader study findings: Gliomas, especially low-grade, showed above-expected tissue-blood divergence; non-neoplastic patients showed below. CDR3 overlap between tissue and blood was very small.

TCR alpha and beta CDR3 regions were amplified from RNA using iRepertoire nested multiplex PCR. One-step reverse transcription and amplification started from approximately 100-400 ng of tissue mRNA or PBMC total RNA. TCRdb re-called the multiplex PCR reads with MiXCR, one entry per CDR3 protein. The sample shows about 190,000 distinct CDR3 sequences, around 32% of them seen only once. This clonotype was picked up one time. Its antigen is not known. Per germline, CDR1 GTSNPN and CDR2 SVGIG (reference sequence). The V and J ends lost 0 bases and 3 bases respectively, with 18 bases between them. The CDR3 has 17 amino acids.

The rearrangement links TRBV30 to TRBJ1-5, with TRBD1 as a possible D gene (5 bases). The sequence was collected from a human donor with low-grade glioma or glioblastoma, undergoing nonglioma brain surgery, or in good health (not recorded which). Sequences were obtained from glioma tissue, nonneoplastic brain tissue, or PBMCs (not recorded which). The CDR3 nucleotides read TGTGCCTGGAGTGTGCCAACTTTTAGGGGTGTCAATCAGCCCCAGCATTTT. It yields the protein CAWSVPTFRGVNQPQHF.